This TCR beta chain was captured in a study of T cell repertoires in aging, cancer and after chemotherapy. Rearranged V-D-J TRB sequences were amplified with a mixed TRB-A/B primer pool. MiXCR, applied by TCRdb to the multiplex PCR reads, yields one record per CDR3 protein. Among some 4,000 distinct CDR3 sequences listed, 25% to 35% were seen once. The ends were cut back, 10 bases at V and 0 bases at J, with 19 bases in the middle. The CDR3 is 16 amino acids. Germline lookup yields CDR1 MNHEY and CDR2 SMNVEV (reference sequence). This clonotype is judged medium-sized. The template was genomic DNA from peripheral blood, not RNA.

This receptor was identified in a human donor in good health. The chain carries TRBV27 and TRBJ2-1, with D uncertain. The source material was blood. DNA of the CDR3: TGTGCCACCAAGATGAACCTGGGCCTCTCCTACAATGAGCAGTTCTTC. Its protein is CATKMNLGLSYNEQFF.